Detailed here is one T cell receptor beta chain. This sample was included in a study of blood T cell repertoires in COVID-19. Turning to the study itself: There were acute and convalescent COVID-19 samples, and they came from the United States, Italy and Spain. PBMCs, B-cell-depleted T cells, or T cells provided the cDNA or gDNA that made up the material.

Per the study methods: By means of reference gene primer amplification, nucleated cell counts were estimated. Generated by immunoSEQ multiplex PCR, the TCRdb table keeps only in-frame clones and is missing some. The V and J calls and clone size are taken from that table; D and trimming were inferred from the DNA. The repertoire holds about 260,000 clones, with roughly 80% as singletons. Trimming stripped 6 bases from V and 9 bases from J, with 34 bases between. From germline, CDR1 is WNHNN and CDR2 SYGVQD (reference sequence). This CDR3 is built from 19 residues. The J gene is TRBJ2-3, the V gene TRBV10-1; perhaps TRBD1 as D (8 bases). This TCR derives from a man between 60 and 75 years old with acute or convalescent COVID-19. The sequencing sample was made of peripheral blood. CDR3 sequence: CASSGQWTGTWAGVITQYF. The CDR3 DNA reads as TGCGCCAGCAGCGGGCAATGGACAGGGACTTGGGCGGGAGTGATCACGCAGTATTTT.